This TCR beta chain was recovered during a study of Ad26.COV2.S vaccination and SARS-CoV-2 variants listed by TCRdb under 2021. At the level of the whole study: Vaccine-arm donors were drawn from COV1001, a multicentre, randomized, double-blind, placebo-controlled phase I-IIa trial of Ad26.COV2.S in healthy adults. Ad26.COV2.S was administered intramuscularly at 5 x 10^10 or 1 x 10^11 viral particles, either as a single shot or as two shots given 56 days apart. Trial participants were randomized into five groups of five, in which low-dose or high-dose Ad26.COV2.S was given once or twice, or placebo was given on both occasions. The specificity and breadth of SARS-CoV-2-reactive T cell receptors after Ad26.COV2.S vaccination were assessed by TCRbeta repertoire sequencing. The TCR-sequenced set comprised around 32 samples: some 19 Ad26.COV2.S vaccine recipients, 5 placebo recipients and 8 SARS-CoV-2 convalescent individuals. Throughout the experiments and outcome assessment, investigators stayed blinded to trial group allocation.

The germline V gene (reference sequence) provides CDR1 LNHDA and CDR2 SQIVND. The CDR3 starts with the cysteine, ends with the phenylalanine, and has 16 residues. The kept DNA is CDR3 alone, 48 bases in frame from the first base. After removal of 1 base from V and 4 bases from J, the junction retains 7 bases not matched to a gene. About this clone itself: Its specific antigen is unknown. Base qualities are not recorded, but no much larger clone differs from it by a single base.

TCRbeta CDR3 regions were sequenced with the immunoSEQ Assay. After extraction, genomic DNA underwent amplification by bias-controlled multiplex PCR, followed by high-throughput sequencing. Per the original workflow: To quantify the absolute abundance of every unique TCRbeta CDR3 region, sequences were collapsed and filtered. T cell fraction was estimated by normalization of TCRbeta template counts to usable DNA, with usable DNA being measured through amplification of reference genes present in all nucleated cells. Repertoire TCRs were annotated as SARS-CoV-2-specific by exact matching of V gene, CDR3 amino acid sequence and J gene to a known reactive TCR set. The reference SARS-CoV-2 TCR set was obtained from MIRA and was filtered for enrichment in COVID-19-positive ImmuneCODE repertoires, whereby public or cross-reactive TCRs were removed. Using the MIRA antigens, annotated TCRs were further analysed by specific ORF or by position within an ORF. Breadth was defined as the number of annotated unique rearrangements divided by the total number of unique productive rearrangements, and depth was defined as the summed frequency of the annotated unique rearrangements. Group comparisons of TCR breadth used two-sided Wilcoxon rank-sum tests. The source is immuneACCESS, and TCRdb retained only in-frame sequences with V and J called. Part of the clones is not carried over; for the studies checked, unresolved V genes explain less than half of this, and the remainder is unexplained. V, J and clone size reflect that table, while D and trimming were determined from the DNA. The sample includes approximately 400,000 clones, with about four fifths observed a single time. The ten biggest clones cover more than 7% of the sample.

The paper's findings and limits, for the study overall: Spike-specific TCR breadth was higher in Ad26.COV2.S recipients than in placebo recipients (P = 0.0014). The authors noted that the TCR breadth and depth analyses may have underestimated total T cell responses. Vaccine and placebo recipients had comparable non-spike TCR breadth, which fits with the vaccine containing only spike. After vaccination, spike-specific CD8+ and CD4+ T cell responses were reported to show substantial breadth. The study was not powered for comparison of responses between vaccine doses or regimens.

In the paper's terms, the treatment or condition label means: some 20 received Ad26.COV2.S at low or high dose, single or two shots; about 5 received placebo; per-sample allocation not given. For vaccine and placebo recipients, the sequenced repertoires came from samples collected on day 63 after the first injection. In Cohort 1b, about 27 adults aged 18-55 years were enrolled at a single site in Boston, USA, between 29 July and 7 August 2020. As a vaccine, Ad26.COV2.S was a replication-incompetent adenovirus type 26 vector that expressed a prefusion-stabilized SARS-CoV-2 spike protein derived from the original Wuhan strain.

The sample consisted of peripheral blood, taken in a trial of Ad26.COV2.S vaccine versus placebo. This receptor was taken from a person between 18 and 65 years old who received the Ad26.COV2.S COVID-19 vaccine or a placebo. The sequence is built from TRBV19 and TRBJ1-1; 9 of the junction bases match TRBD1. The CDR3 is CASSIGPGQGATEAFF. The DNA sequence is given as TGTGCCAGTAGTATAGGTCCGGGACAGGGAGCCACTGAAGCTTTCTTT.